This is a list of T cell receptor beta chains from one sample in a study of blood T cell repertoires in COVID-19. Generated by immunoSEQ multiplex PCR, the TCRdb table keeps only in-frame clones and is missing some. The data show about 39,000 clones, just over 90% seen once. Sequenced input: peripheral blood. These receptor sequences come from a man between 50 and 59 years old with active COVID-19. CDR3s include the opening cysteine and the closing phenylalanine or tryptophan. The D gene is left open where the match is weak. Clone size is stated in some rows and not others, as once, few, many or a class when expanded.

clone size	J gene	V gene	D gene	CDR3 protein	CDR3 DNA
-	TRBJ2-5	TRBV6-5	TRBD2	CASSRGLAVQETQYF	TGTGCCAGCAGCCGGGGACTAGCGGTCCAAGAGACCCAGTACTTC
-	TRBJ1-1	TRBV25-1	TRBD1	CASRSGTVNTEAFF	TGTGCCAGCCGTTCCGGGACAGTGAACACTGAAGCTTTCTTT
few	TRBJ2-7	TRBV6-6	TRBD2	CATRPQGGTYEQYF	TGTGCCACCCGACCCCAGGGAGGGACCTACGAGCAGTACTTC
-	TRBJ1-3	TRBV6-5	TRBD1	CASSYEQGIVGNTIYF	TGTGCCAGCAGTTACGAACAGGGGATCGTTGGAAACACCATATATTTT
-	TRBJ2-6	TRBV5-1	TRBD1	CASSLATGGDGANVLTF	TGCGCCAGCAGCTTAGCTACAGGGGGCGATGGGGCCAACGTCCTGACTTTC
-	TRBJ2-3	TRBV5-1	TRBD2	CASSSGTSGDTQYF	TGCGCCAGCAGCTCCGGGACTAGCGGCGATACGCAGTATTTT
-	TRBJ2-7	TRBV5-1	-	CASSLDQFYEQYF	TGCGCCAGCAGCTTGGATCAGTTTTACGAGCAGTACTTC
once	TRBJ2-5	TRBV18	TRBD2	CASSLLGTSWETQYF	TGTGCCAGCTCACTCCTCGGGACTAGCTGGGAGACCCAGTACTTC
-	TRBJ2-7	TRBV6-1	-	CASSERGLASSYEQYF	TGTGCCAGCAGTGAACGCGGGCTAGCTAGCTCCTACGAGCAGTACTTC
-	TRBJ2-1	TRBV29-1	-	CSARRGSEQFF	TGCAGCGCGAGAAGGGGGTCTGAGCAGTTCTTC
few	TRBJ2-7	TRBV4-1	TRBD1	CASSQGGQGPYEQYF	TGCGCCAGCAGCCAAGGCGGACAGGGGCCCTACGAGCAGTACTTC
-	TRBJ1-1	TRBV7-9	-	CASSLMVSAEAFF	TGTGCCAGCAGCTTAATGGTTTCAGCTGAAGCTTTCTTT
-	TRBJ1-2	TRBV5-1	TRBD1	CASSPGDRGNYGYTF	TGCGCCAGCAGCCCAGGGGACAGGGGTAACTATGGCTACACCTTC
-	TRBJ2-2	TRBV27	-	CASRRGRNTGELFF	TGTGCCAGCAGGCGGGGACGGAACACCGGGGAGCTGTTTTTT
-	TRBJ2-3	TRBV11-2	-	CASRVERMLGRWTDTQYF	TGTGCCAGCAGGGTCGAGCGCATGCTAGGCCGTTGGACAGATACGCAGTATTTT
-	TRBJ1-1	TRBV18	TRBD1	CASSPTGGTEAFF	TGTGCCAGCTCACCAACAGGGGGCACTGAAGCTTTCTTT
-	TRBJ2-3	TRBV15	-	CATSRELAGDTQYF	TGTGCCACCAGCAGAGAATTGGCGGGAGATACGCAGTATTTT
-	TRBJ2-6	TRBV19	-	CASSMRGSTLGANVLTF	TGTGCCAGTAGTATGAGAGGGTCTACCCTAGGGGCCAACGTCCTGACTTTC
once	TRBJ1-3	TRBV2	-	CASSAEGGTGNTIYF	TGTGCCAGCAGTGCGGAGGGAGGAACTGGAAACACCATATATTTT
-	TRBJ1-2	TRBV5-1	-	CASSLNRANYGYTF	TGCGCCAGCAGCTTGAACAGAGCTAACTATGGCTACACCTTC
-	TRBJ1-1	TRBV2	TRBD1	CASMDRVRTEAFF	TGTGCCAGCATGGACAGGGTTCGAACTGAAGCTTTCTTT
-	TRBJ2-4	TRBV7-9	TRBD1	CASNRDTGENIQYF	TGTGCCAGCAACCGAGATACAGGGGAAAACATTCAGTACTTC
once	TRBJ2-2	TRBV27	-	CASTWTGTGELFF	TGTGCCAGCACCTGGACGGGGACCGGGGAGCTGTTTTTT
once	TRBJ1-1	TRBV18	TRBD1	CASSPQLTGDTEAFF	TGTGCCAGCTCACCACAGCTTACAGGGGACACTGAAGCTTTCTTT
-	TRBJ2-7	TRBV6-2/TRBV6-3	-	CASSLGLARSYEQYF	TGTGCCAGCAGCCTAGGGCTAGCAAGATCCTACGAGCAGTACTTC
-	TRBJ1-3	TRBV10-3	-	CAPVGGEDTGNTIYF	TGTGCCCCCGTTGGGGGGGAGGACACTGGAAACACCATATATTTT
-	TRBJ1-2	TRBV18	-	CASSYQAVGYGYTF	TGTGCCAGCTCGTATCAGGCTGTTGGCTATGGCTACACCTTC
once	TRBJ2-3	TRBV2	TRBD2	CASSGAGGRTDTQYF	TGTGCCAGCAGTGGAGCGGGAGGGAGGACAGATACGCAGTATTTT
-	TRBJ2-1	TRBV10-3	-	CAISETSSYNEQFF	TGTGCCATCAGTGAGACGAGCTCCTACAATGAGCAGTTCTTC
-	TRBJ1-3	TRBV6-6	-	CASSPGPWRGNTIYF	TGTGCCAGCAGTCCCGGGCCCTGGAGGGGAAACACCATATATTTT
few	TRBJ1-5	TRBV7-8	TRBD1	CASSLGTGNMKPQHF	TGTGCCAGCAGCCTGGGGACAGGAAATATGAAGCCCCAGCATTTT
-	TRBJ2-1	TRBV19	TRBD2	CATATSEYYNEQFF	TGTGCCACCGCGACTAGCGAGTACTACAATGAGCAGTTCTTC
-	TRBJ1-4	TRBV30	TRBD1	CAWSWQGGEKLFF	TGTGCCTGGAGTTGGCAGGGGGGCGAAAAACTGTTTTTT
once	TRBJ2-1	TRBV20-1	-	CSASLLYSYNEQFF	TGCAGTGCTAGTCTATTGTACTCCTACAATGAGCAGTTCTTC
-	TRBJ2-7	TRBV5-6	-	CASSLGGGSRMIEQYF	TGTGCCAGCAGCTTGGGCGGTGGGAGTAGGATGATAGAGCAGTACTTC
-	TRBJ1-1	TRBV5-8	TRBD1	CASSLGQGENTEAFF	TGTGCCAGCAGCTTGGGACAGGGGGAAAACACTGAAGCTTTCTTT
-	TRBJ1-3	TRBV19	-	CASSNSVTGNTIYF	TGTGCCAGTAGTAATTCCGTTACTGGAAACACCATATATTTT
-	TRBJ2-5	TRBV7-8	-	CASSFNVGQETQYF	TGTGCCAGCAGTTTTAACGTCGGCCAAGAGACCCAGTACTTC
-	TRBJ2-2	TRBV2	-	CASLSLVGASTSNTGELFF	TGTGCCAGCCTATCCTTGGTGGGGGCTTCTACTTCGAACACCGGGGAGCTGTTTTTT
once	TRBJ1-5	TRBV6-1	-	CASSELGWGGQPQHF	TGTGCCAGCAGTGAATTGGGGTGGGGAGGTCAGCCCCAGCATTTT
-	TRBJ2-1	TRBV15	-	CATSVQGYNEQFF	TGTGCCACCAGCGTACAGGGCTACAATGAGCAGTTCTTC
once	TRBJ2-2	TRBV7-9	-	CASSLLDLGGELFF	TGTGCCAGCAGCTTACTGGACTTGGGCGGGGAGCTGTTTTTT
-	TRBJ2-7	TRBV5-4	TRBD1	CASSLWQGAFSYEQYF	TGTGCCAGCAGCTTGTGGCAGGGGGCCTTCTCCTACGAGCAGTACTTC
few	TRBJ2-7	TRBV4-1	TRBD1	CASSLGTGLEQYF	TGCGCCAGCAGCCTAGGGACAGGGCTCGAGCAGTACTTC
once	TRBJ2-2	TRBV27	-	CASSLSLETGNTGELFF	TGTGCCAGCAGTTTATCGCTGGAGACGGGGAACACCGGGGAGCTGTTTTTT